The next 19 T cell receptor beta chains were all read from a single sample in a study of shared clonotypes between healthy human individuals. Data came from immunoSEQ multiplex PCR; TCRdb stores just in-frame clones and leaves some out. The table lists roughly 2.6 million clones, roughly nine tenths of them singletons, with around 0.15% in the top ten. The sequenced material came from naive CD4+ T cells sorted from blood. The subset here: CD45RA+ positively selected. These receptors were obtained from a man between 18 and 29 years old in good health.

J is TRBJ1-4 and V is TRBV7-8, with D tentatively TRBD1 (5 bases). CDR3 length: 15 amino acids. V lost 5 bases, J lost 8 bases, and 18 bases lay in between. Germline loops: CDR1 SGHVS, CDR2 FQNEAQ. The CDR3 DNA reads TGTGCCAGCAGCCGCCAGCGGGGGGTAGGGGAAAAACTGTTTTTT. As protein: CASSRQRGVGEKLFF. The full variable domain, in which reference TRBV7-8 and TRBJ1-4 provide the parts outside the CDR3, is GAGVSQSPRYKVAKRGQDVALRCDPISGHVSLFWYQQALGQGPEFLTYFQNEAQLDKSGLPSDRFFAERPEGSVSTLKIQRTQQEDSAVYLCASSRQRGVGEKLFFGSGTQLSVL.

The V gene is TRBV19, the J gene TRBJ2-2; tentatively, D is TRBD1 (6 bases). Trimming removed 7 bases from V and 7 bases from J, with 13 bases in between. Germline assignment: CDR1 LNHDA and CDR2 SQIVND (reference sequence). The CDR3 has 13 amino acids. The CDR3 spells CASTQGYHGELFF. In nucleotides, the CDR3 is TGTGCCAGTACCCAGGGGTATCACGGGGAGCTGTTTTTT.

The CDR3 sequence: CASSQGGQGNNEQFF. CDR3 nucleotide sequence: TGTGCCAGCAGCCAGGGAGGGCAGGGGAACAATGAGCAGTTCTTC. The rearrangement uses TRBV5-8 and TRBJ2-1; a weak D match, TRBD2 (7 bases). Trimming removed 4 bases at V and 5 bases at J, with 16 bases between. From germline, CDR1 is SGHTS and CDR2 YDEGEE. This CDR3 contains 15 residues.

The chain recombines TRBV7-2 with TRBJ1-1, with D hard to call. The germline V gene encodes CDR1 SGHTA and CDR2 FQGNSA. This CDR3 has 14 amino acids. The V gene lost 6 bases and the J gene lost 4 bases, with 15 bases spanning the gap. This CDR3 reads CASSNNRFGTEAFF. The DNA for the CDR3 is TGTGCCAGCAGTAATAACCGGTTTGGCACTGAAGCTTTCTTT. Together with reference TRBV7-2 and TRBJ1-1, the CDR3 gives the full variable domain: GAGVSQSPSNKVTEKGKDVELRCDPISGHTALYWYRQSLGQGLEFLIYFQGNSAPDKSGLPSDRFSAERTGGSVSTLTIQRTQQEDSAVYLCASSNNRFGTEAFFGQGTRLTVV.

Details on this clone: Other DNA sequences in the same sample also yield this CDR3. The chain couples TRBV5-1 to TRBJ2-3; D remains ambiguous. In germline, CDR1 is SGHRS, CDR2 YFSETQ. There are 15 residues in the CDR3. V was pared by 0 bases and J by 2 bases, with 10 bases between. In DNA form, the CDR3 reads TGCGCCAGCAGCTTGGTCGCCTCGTCCACAGATACGCAGTATTTT. It codes for CASSLVASSTDTQYF.

This clone was observed once. The V gene is TRBV19, the J gene TRBJ1-6, with TRBD1 identical over 7 bases. Trimming cost V 5 bases and J 0 bases; bases outside gene matches: 7. CDR3 length: 17 residues. CDR1 and CDR2 from the germline V gene are LNHDA and SQIVND (reference sequence). In DNA form, the CDR3 reads TGTGCCAGTAGTGGAGGGACAGCGAGCTCCTATAATTCACCCCTCCACTTT. It encodes CASSGGTASSYNSPLHF.

Remarks on this clone: Within the sample, other DNA sequences also encode this same CDR3. V is TRBV2 and J is TRBJ2-6; no clear D gene. This CDR3 is 15 amino acids long. V lost 4 bases, J lost 0 bases, and 7 bases lay in between. Germline CDR1 is SNHLY and CDR2 is FYNNEI. The CDR3 loop is CASSGRVSGANVLTF. Written as DNA, the CDR3 is TGTGCCAGCAGTGGCCGCGTCTCTGGGGCCAACGTCCTGACTTTC. The full variable domain, its missing parts supplied by reference TRBV2 and TRBJ2-6, is EPEVTQTPSHQVTQMGQEVILRCVPISNHLYFYWYRQILGQKVEFLVSFYNNEISEKSEIFDDQFSVERPDGSNFTLKIRSTKLEDSAMYFCASSGRVSGANVLTFGAGSRLTVL.

Note on this clone: The junction differs from germline at one of its ends, possibly a read error. The V gene is TRBV2, the J gene TRBJ2-3; 8 bases match TRBD1. The CDR3 is made up of 15 amino acids. Germline V gives CDR1 SNHLY, CDR2 FYNNEI. CDR3 in DNA: TGTGCCAGCAGGGAAGACAGGGGTAGCACAGATACGCAGTATTTT. It yields the protein CASREDRGSTDTQYF. Complete variable domain (other parts from reference TRBV2 and TRBJ2-3): EPEVTQTPSHQVTQMGQEVILRCVPISNHLYFYWYRQILGQKVEFLVSFYNNEISEKSEIFDDQFSVERPDGSNFTLKIRSTKLEDSAMYFCASREDRGSTDTQYFGPGTRLTVL.

The J gene is TRBJ2-1, the V gene TRBV29-1; D unclear. Trimming cost V 3 bases and J 7 bases, with 16 bases left between them. The germline gives CDR1 SQVTM, CDR2 ANQGSEA. The CDR3 length is 14 residues. CDR3 in amino acids: CSVEPGLMGNEQFF. As DNA, the CDR3 is TGCAGCGTTGAGCCAGGCCTAATGGGAAATGAGCAGTTCTTC.

This chain connects TRBV7-2 to TRBJ2-7; D perhaps matches TRBD1 (5 bases). V was clipped by 5 bases and J by 7 bases, with 24 bases between them. Germline CDR1 is SGHTA and CDR2 is FQGNSA. This CDR3 has 16 amino acids. Here the CDR3 reads CASSTRAAPGAREQYF. In DNA, the CDR3 is TGTGCCAGCAGCACCCGGGCGGCTCCTGGGGCGCGGGAGCAGTACTTC.

J is TRBJ1-4 and V is TRBV30, with D perhaps matching TRBD1 (6 bases). CDR3 length equals 13 residues. Trimming pared 3 bases from V and 6 bases from J, leaving 11 bases between. CDR1 is GTSNPN, CDR2 SVGIG, per germline (reference sequence). The CDR3 protein is CAWSRGRYEKLFF. The CDR3 DNA reads as TGTGCCTGGAGCAGGGGACGGTATGAAAAACTGTTTTTT.

This rearrangement joins TRBV5-8 to TRBJ2-7, with D uncertain. Germline values: CDR1 SGHTS, CDR2 YDEGEE. Trimming removed 3 bases at V and 1 base at J, with 5 bases between. This CDR3 comprises 12 residues. The CDR3 is CASSSPSYEQYF. CDR3 in DNA: TGTGCCAGCAGCTCGCCATCCTACGAGCAGTACTTC.

This chain uses TRBV27 with TRBJ1-2, with 12 bases matching TRBD1. V lost 6 bases and J lost 5; bases outside the gene matches: 7. The CDR3 is made up of 15 amino acids. CDR1 and CDR2 from the germline V gene are MNHEY and SMNVEV (reference sequence). The CDR3 nucleotides are TGTGCCAGCAGGGGACAGGGGGCGCCTGGGTATGGCTACACCTTC. Its protein product is CASRGQGAPGYGYTF.

V is TRBV2 and J is TRBJ1-6; no reliable D call. V lost 2 bases, J lost 0 bases, and 8 bases lay in between. Germline CDR1 reads SNHLY; CDR2 reads FYNNEI. There are 16 residues in the CDR3. For the CDR3, the DNA is TGTGCCAGCAGTGAATCCGGGAGCTCCTATAATTCACCCCTCCACTTT. Encoded protein: CASSESGSSYNSPLHF.

The genes are TRBV10-2 and TRBJ1-6; TRBD1 aligns across 8 bases. The CDR3 is made up of 20 amino acids. Germline assignment: CDR1 WSHSY and CDR2 SAAADI. V lost 4 bases, J lost 4 bases, and 18 bases stayed unmatched. The CDR3 reads CASSAPGTGSSLGYNSPLHF. CDR3 coding DNA: TGCGCCAGCAGTGCTCCCGGGACAGGTTCTTCTTTGGGATATAATTCACCCCTCCACTTT.

This rearrangement joins TRBV13 to TRBJ1-6, with D possibly matching TRBD1 (5 bases). The CDR3 has 15 amino acids. V was trimmed by 1 base and J by 7 bases, leaving 11 bases between them. Germline loops: CDR1 PRHDT, CDR2 FYEKMQ (reference sequence). The CDR3 DNA sequence: TGTGCCAGCAGCTTAGAGGGGTCGGTGAATTCACCCCTCCACTTT. It translates to CASSLEGSVNSPLHF.

As to this clone: Other DNA variants within this sample encode the same CDR3. The chain carries TRBV5-1 and TRBJ2-3; D call uncertain. This CDR3 is built from 15 residues. Between the trimmed V and J ends, which lost 0 bases and 0 bases, there was a span of 8 bases. CDR1 and CDR2 (germline): SGHRS, YFSETQ. CDR3 in amino acids: CASSLDAGSTDTQYF. CDR3 DNA: TGCGCCAGCAGCTTGGATGCAGGAAGCACAGATACGCAGTATTTT.

The rearrangement uses TRBV11-3 and TRBJ2-3, with D uncertain. The CDR3 covers 15 residues. Trimming cost V 5 bases and J 3 bases, with 15 bases left between them. Germline V lookup: CDR1 SGHNT, CDR2 YENEEA. The CDR3 loop reads CASSPSAGSTDTQYF. The DNA for the CDR3 is TGTGCCAGCAGCCCCTCTGCAGGATCAACAGATACGCAGTATTTT.

The V and J genes are TRBV19 and TRBJ2-7, with D possibly TRBD2 on 6 matching bases. The CDR3 loop spans 14 amino acids. Trimming left V 8 bases short and J 6 bases short, with 20 bases between. Germline CDR1 is LNHDA and CDR2 is SQIVND (reference sequence). The CDR3 region is CASSSGTSIGEQYF. CDR3 nucleotide sequence: TGTGCCAGTTCTTCCGGGACTTCCATTGGCGAGCAGTACTTC.